Listed here is a single T cell receptor (beta chain). Its antigen remains unidentified. These data belong to a study of chemoradiotherapy in HPV16-positive cancers. Study as a whole: Candidate HPV-specific T-cell clones and common TCR motifs came from functional assays in a couple of HPV16-positive patients. Study-wide findings and caveats: Better recurrence-free survival went with HPV-responsive T-cell expansion in HPV16-positive patients.

Samples were taken several times over chemoradiotherapy. Data came from immunoSEQ multiplex PCR; TCRdb stores just in-frame clones and leaves some out. The data contain about 34,000 clones, approximately 90% of them singletons. With 4 bases removed from V and 2 bases from J, the gap between germline ends came to 11 bases. This CDR3 has 14 amino acids. Germline loops: CDR1 KGHSY, CDR2 FQNENV. This chain uses TRBV16 with TRBJ1-2; D is unclear. This sample comprised blood, obtained from a patient who underwent chemoradiotherapy. This receptor was identified in a human donor with HPV-associated anogenital cancer. DNA of the CDR3: TGTGCCAGCAGCCTAGGCGGAGCGAACTATGGCTACACCTTC. Amino acids: CASSLGGANYGYTF.